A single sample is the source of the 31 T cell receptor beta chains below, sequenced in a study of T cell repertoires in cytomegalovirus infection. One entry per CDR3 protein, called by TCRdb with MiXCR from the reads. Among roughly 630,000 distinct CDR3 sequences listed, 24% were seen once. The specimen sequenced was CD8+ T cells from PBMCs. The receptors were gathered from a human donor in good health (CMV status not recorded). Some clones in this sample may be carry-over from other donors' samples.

The CDR3 region has the DNA TGTGCCAGCAGGGGGTTCCCAGGTTATGGCTACACCTTC. The encoded protein is CASRGFPGYGYTF. The chain recombines TRBV7-2 with TRBJ1-2; D uncertain. This CDR3 is built from 13 residues. The germline gives CDR1 SGHTA, CDR2 FQGNSA. The ends were cut back, 6 bases at V and 5 bases at J, with 13 bases in the middle.

CDR3 nucleotide sequence: TGTGCCAGCAGCGTAGGGAACATCCCCGGGGGCACAGATACGCAGTATTTT. Protein sequence: CASSVGNIPGGTDTQYF. The rearrangement uses TRBV9 and TRBJ2-3; TRBD2 is a possible D gene (5 bases). Germline assignment: CDR1 SGDLS and CDR2 YYNGEE. The CDR3 loop spans 17 amino acids. The V gene lost 0 bases and the J gene lost 1 base, with 15 bases spanning the gap.

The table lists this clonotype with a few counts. CDR3 residues: CASSRQMNTGELFF. The CDR3 coding sequence is TGTGCCAGCAGTCGGCAGATGAACACCGGGGAGCTGTTTTTT. This chain links TRBV2 with TRBJ2-2; the D is unclear. This CDR3 is 14 amino acids long. V was cut by 5 bases and J by 1 base, with 8 bases left in between. Per germline, CDR1 SNHLY and CDR2 FYNNEI.

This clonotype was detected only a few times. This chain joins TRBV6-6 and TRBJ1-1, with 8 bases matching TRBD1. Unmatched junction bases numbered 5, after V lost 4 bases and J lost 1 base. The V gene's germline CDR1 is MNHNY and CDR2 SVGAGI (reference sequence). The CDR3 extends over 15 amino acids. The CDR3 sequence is CASSSLGTGNTEAFF. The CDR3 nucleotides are TGTGCCAGCAGTTCCCTTGGGACAGGGAACACTGAAGCTTTCTTT.

The CDR3, as DNA: TGCGCCAGCAGCTTGGCCGATGGGTACGAGCAGTACGTC. It specifies CASSLADGYEQYV. V is TRBV5-1 and J is TRBJ2-7, with D unclear. The CDR3 runs to 13 residues. Per the germline V gene, CDR1 is SGHRS and CDR2 is YFSETQ. V was pared by 0 bases and J by 4 bases, with 8 bases between.

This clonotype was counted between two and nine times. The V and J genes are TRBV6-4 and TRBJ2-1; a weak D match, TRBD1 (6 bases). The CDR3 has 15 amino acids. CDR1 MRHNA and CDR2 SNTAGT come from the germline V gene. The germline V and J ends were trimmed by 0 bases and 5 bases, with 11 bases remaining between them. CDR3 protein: CASSDSYAGDNEQFF. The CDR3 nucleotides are TGTGCCAGCAGTGACTCATATGCAGGGGACAATGAGCAGTTCTTC.

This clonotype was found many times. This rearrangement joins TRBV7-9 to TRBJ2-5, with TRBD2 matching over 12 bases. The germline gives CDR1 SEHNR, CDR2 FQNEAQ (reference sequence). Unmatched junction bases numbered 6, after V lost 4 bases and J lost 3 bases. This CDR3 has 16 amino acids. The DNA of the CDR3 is TGTGCCAGCAGCTCCGTACGACTAGCGGGGGAAGAGACCCAGTACTTC. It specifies CASSSVRLAGEETQYF. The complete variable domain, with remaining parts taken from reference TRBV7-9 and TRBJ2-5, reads DTGVSQNPRHKITKRGQNVTFRCDPISEHNRLYWYRQTLGQGPEFLTYFQNEAQLEKSRLLSDRFSAERPKGSFSTLEIQRTEQGDSAMYLCASSSVRLAGEETQYFGPGTRLLVL.

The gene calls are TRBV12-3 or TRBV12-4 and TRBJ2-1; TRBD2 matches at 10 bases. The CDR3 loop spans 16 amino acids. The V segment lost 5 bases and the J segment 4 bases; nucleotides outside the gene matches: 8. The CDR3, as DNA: TGTGCCAGCAGTCCGTCTAGCGGGGGAAGATACAATGAGCAGTTCTTC. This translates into CASSPSSGGRYNEQFF.

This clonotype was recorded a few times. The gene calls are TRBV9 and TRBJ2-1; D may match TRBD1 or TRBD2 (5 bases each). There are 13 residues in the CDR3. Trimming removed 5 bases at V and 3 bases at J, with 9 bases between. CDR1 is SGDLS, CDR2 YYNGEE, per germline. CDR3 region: CASRADNYNEQFF. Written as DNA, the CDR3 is TGTGCCAGCAGAGCGGACAACTACAATGAGCAGTTCTTC.

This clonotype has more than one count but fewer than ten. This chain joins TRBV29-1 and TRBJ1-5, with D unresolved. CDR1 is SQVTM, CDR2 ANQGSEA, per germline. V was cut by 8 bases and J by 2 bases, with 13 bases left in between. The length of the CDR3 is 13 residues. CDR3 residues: CSTRDGGNQPQHF. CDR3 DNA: TGCAGCACCCGGGATGGGGGCAATCAGCCCCAGCATTTT.

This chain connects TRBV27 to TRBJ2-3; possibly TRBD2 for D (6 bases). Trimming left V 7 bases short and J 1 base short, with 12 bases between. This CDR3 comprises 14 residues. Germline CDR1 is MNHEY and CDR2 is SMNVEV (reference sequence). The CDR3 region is CASTYWGGTDTQYF. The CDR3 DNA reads TGTGCCAGCACCTACTGGGGGGGCACAGATACGCAGTATTTT.

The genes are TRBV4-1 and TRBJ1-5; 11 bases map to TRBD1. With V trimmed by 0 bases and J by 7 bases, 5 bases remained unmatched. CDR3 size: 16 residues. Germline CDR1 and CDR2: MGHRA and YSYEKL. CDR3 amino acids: CASSQDRTGGDQPQHF. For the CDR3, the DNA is TGCGCCAGCAGCCAAGACCGGACAGGGGGCGACCAGCCCCAGCATTTT.

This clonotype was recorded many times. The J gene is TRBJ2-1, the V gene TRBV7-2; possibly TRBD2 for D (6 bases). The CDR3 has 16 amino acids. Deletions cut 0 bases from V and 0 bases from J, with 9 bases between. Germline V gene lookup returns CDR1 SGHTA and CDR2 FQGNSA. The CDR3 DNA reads TGTGCCAGCAGCTTAGCGCCCGGGGGCTCCTACAATGAGCAGTTCTTC. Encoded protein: CASSLAPGGSYNEQFF.

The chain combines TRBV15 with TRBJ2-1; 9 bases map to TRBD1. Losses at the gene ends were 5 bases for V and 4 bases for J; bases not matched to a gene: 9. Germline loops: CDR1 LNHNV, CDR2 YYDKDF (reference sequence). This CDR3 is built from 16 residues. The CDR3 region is CATSGGEQGAYNEQFF. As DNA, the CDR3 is TGTGCCACCAGCGGAGGGGAACAGGGGGCATACAATGAGCAGTTCTTC.

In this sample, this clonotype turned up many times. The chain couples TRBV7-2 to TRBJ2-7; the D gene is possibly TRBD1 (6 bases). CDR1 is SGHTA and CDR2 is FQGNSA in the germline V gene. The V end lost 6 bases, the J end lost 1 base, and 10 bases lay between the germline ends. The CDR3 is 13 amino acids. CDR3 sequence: CASRSDRSYEQYF. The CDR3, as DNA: TGTGCCAGCAGATCGGACAGATCCTACGAGCAGTACTTC.

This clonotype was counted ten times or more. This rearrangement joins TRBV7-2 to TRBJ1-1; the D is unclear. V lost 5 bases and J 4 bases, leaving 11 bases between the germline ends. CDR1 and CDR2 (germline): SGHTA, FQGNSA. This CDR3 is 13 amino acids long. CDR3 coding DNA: TGTGCCAGCAGCCTTAAAGAGGGCACTGAAGCTTTCTTT. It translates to CASSLKEGTEAFF.

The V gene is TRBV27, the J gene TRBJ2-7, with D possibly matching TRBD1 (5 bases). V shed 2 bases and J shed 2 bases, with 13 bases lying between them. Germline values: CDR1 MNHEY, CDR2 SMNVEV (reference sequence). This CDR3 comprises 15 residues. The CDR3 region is CASSLVTGTPYEQYF. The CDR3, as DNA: TGTGCCAGCAGTTTAGTCACAGGCACCCCCTACGAGCAGTACTTC.

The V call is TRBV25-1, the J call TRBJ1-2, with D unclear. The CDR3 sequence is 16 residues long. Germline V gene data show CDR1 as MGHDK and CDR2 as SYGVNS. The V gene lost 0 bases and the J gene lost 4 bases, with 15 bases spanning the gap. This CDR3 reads CASSEYFTPEGYGYTF. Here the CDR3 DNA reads TGTGCCAGCAGTGAATATTTCACTCCCGAGGGCTATGGCTACACCTTC.

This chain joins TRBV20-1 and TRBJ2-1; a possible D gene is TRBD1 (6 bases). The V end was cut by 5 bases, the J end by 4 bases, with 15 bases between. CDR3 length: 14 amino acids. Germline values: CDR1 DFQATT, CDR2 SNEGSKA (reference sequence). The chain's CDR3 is CSALRGGTYNEQFF. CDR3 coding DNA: TGCAGTGCTCTCAGGGGCGGTACATACAATGAGCAGTTCTTC.

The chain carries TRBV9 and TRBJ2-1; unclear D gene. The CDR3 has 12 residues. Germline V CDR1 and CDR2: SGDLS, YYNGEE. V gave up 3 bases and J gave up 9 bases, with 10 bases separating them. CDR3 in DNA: TGTGCCAGCAGCGACTATGGCTTTGAGCAGTTCTTC. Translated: CASSDYGFEQFF.

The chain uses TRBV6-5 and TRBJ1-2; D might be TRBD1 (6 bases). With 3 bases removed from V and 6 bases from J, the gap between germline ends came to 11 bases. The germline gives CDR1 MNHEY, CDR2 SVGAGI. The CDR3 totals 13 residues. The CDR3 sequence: CASSYGGLDGYTF. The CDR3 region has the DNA TGTGCCAGCAGTTATGGGGGGCTGGATGGCTACACCTTC.

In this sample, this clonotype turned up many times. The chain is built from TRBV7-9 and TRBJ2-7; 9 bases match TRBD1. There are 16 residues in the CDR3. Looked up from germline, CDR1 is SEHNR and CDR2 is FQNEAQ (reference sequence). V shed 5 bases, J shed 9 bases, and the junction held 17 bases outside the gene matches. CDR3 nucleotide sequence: TGTGCCAGCAGCCCCGCCGGGACAGGGATTCGGAAGGGGCAGTACTTC. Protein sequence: CASSPAGTGIRKGQYF.

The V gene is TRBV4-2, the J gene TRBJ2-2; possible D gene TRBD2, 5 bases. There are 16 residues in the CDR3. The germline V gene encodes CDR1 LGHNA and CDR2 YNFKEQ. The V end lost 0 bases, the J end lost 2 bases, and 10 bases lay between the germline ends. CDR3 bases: TGTGCCAGCAGCCAAGAGGAGCGGAAAAACACCGGGGAGCTGTTTTTT. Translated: CASSQEERKNTGELFF.

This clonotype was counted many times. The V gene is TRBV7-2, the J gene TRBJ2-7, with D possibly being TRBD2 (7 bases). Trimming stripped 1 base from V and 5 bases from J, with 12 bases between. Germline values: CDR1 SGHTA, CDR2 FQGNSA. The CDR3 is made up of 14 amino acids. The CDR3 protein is CASSLEGGPHEQYF. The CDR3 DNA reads TGTGCCAGCAGCTTAGAGGGGGGGCCCCACGAGCAGTACTTC.

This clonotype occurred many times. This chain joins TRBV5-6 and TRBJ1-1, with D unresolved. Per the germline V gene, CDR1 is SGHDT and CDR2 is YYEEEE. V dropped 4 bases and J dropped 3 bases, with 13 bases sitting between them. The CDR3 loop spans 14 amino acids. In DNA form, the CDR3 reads TGTGCCAGCAGCCCCGTGGGCGGACACACTGAAGCTTTCTTT. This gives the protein CASSPVGGHTEAFF.

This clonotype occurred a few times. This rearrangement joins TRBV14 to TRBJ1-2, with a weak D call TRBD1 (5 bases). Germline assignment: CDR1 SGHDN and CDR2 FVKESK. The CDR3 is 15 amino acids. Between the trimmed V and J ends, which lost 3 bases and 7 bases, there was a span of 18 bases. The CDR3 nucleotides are TGTGCCAGCAGCCAGAGAATGTACGGGGACGGTGGCTACACCTTC. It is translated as CASSQRMYGDGGYTF. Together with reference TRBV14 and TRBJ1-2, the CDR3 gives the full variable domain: EAGVTQFPSHSVIEKGQTVTLRCDPISGHDNLYWYRRVMGKEIKFLLHFVKESKQDESGMPNNRFLAERTGGTYSTLKVQPAELEDSGVYFCASSQRMYGDGGYTFGSGTRLTVV.

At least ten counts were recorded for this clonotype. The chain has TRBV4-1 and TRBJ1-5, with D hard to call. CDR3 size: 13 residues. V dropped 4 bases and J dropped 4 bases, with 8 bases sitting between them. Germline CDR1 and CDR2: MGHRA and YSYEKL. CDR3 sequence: CASSRDGNQPQHF. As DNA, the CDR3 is TGCGCCAGCAGCCGCGACGGTAATCAGCCCCAGCATTTT.

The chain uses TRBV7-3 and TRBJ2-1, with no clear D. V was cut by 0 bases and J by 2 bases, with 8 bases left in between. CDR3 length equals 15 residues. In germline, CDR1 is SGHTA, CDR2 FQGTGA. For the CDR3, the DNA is TGTGCCAGCAGCTTAACCGGGCCCCCCTACAATGAGCAGTTCTTC. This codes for CASSLTGPPYNEQFF.

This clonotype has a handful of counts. The CDR3 DNA follows: TGTGCCAGCAGCCAAGAAAGCGGGGGGCGTACCTACGAGCAGTACTTC. As protein: CASSQESGGRTYEQYF. This sequence joins TRBV4-2 and TRBJ2-7; 9 bases agree with TRBD2. In germline, CDR1 is LGHNA, CDR2 YNFKEQ. J was trimmed by 2 bases and V by 0 bases; bases with no gene match: 5. The CDR3 runs 16 residues.

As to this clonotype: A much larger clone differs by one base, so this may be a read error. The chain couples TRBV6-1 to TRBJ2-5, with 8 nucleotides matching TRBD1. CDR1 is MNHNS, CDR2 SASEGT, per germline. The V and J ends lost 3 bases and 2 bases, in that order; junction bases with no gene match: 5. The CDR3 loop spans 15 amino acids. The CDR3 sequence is CASSDARQGQETQYF. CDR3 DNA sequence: TGTGCCAGCAGTGACGCCAGACAGGGGCAAGAGACCCAGTACTTC.

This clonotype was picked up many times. CDR3 loop: CASSLGPGANTEAFF. CDR3 nucleotides: TGTGCCAGCAGCCTCGGCCCGGGGGCCAACACTGAAGCTTTCTTT. V gene TRBV7-2 combines with J gene TRBJ1-1, with D perhaps matching TRBD1 (6 bases). Germline loops: CDR1 SGHTA, CDR2 FQGNSA. Trimming stripped 5 bases from V and 2 bases from J, with 15 bases between. The CDR3 contains 15 residues. Variable domain in full (rest from reference TRBV7-2 and TRBJ1-1): GAGVSQSPSNKVTEKGKDVELRCDPISGHTALYWYRQSLGQGLEFLIYFQGNSAPDKSGLPSDRFSAERTGGSVSTLTIQRTQQEDSAVYLCASSLGPGANTEAFFGQGTRLTVV.